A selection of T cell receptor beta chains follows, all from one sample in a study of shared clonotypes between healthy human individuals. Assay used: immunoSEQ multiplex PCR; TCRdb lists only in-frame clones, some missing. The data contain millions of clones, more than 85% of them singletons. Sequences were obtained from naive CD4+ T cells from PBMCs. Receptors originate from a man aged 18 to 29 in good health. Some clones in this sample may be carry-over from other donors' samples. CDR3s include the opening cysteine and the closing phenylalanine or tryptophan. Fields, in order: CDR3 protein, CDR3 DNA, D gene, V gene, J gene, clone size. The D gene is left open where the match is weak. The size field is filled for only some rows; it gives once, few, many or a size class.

CDR3: CATSRVDFFTGELFF; DNA: TGTGCCACCAGCAGAGTGGATTTCTTCACCGGGGAGCTGTTTTTT; D: -; V: TRBV15; J: TRBJ2-2; size: -
CDR3: CASSSSAASETQYF; DNA: TGTGCCAGCAGCTCCTCCGCAGCGTCAGAGACCCAGTACTTC; D: -; V: TRBV11-3; J: TRBJ2-5; size: -
CDR3: CASSIVASGASHEQFF; DNA: TGTGCCAGTAGTATAGTGGCTAGCGGAGCCTCCCATGAGCAGTTCTTC; D: TRBD2; V: TRBV19; J: TRBJ2-1; size: -
CDR3: CASSLEDEQFF; DNA: TGTGCCAGCAGCTTAGAGGATGAGCAGTTCTTC; D: -; V: TRBV11-3; J: TRBJ2-1; size: -
CDR3: CASSLGVPETGLNSPLHF; DNA: TGTGCCAGCAGCTTGGGTGTCCCCGAGACAGGCCTGAATTCACCCCTCCACTTT; D: -; V: TRBV5-6; J: TRBJ1-6; size: once
CDR3: CASSRSGLAGTDTQYF; DNA: TGTGCCAGCAGCCGCTCAGGACTAGCAGGAACAGATACGCAGTATTTT; D: TRBD2; V: TRBV11-2; J: TRBJ2-3; size: -
CDR3: CASRTGLFNEQFF; DNA: TGTGCCAGCAGAACGGGACTGTTCAATGAGCAGTTCTTC; D: -; V: TRBV2; J: TRBJ2-1; size: -
CDR3: CASSLIRGQGAGGYTF; DNA: TGTGCCAGCAGCCTCATTCGGGGTCAGGGGGCTGGAGGCTACACCTTC; D: TRBD1; V: TRBV27; J: TRBJ1-2; size: -
CDR3: CATSVGAAEKLFF; DNA: TGTGCCACCAGCGTCGGGGCCGCGGAAAAACTGTTTTTT; D: -; V: TRBV15; J: TRBJ1-4; size: -
CDR3: CAWTPRGREAGELFF; DNA: TGTGCCTGGACTCCACGGGGGAGGGAAGCCGGGGAGCTGTTTTTT; D: TRBD2; V: TRBV30; J: TRBJ2-2; size: -
CDR3: CASSHSGANYGYTF; DNA: TGCGCCAGCAGCCACTCAGGGGCCAACTATGGCTACACCTTC; D: -; V: TRBV4-3; J: TRBJ1-2; size: -
CDR3: CAISAPPDTQYF; DNA: TGTGCCATCAGTGCTCCACCAGATACGCAGTATTTT; D: -; V: TRBV10-3; J: TRBJ2-3; size: -
CDR3: CAWSVAGNQPQHF; DNA: TGTGCCTGGAGTGTGGCAGGGAATCAGCCCCAGCATTTT; D: -; V: TRBV30; J: TRBJ1-5; size: -
CDR3: CASSRDSPSGRANVLTF; DNA: TGTGCCAGCAGCAGGGACAGCCCGAGTGGGAGGGCCAACGTCCTGACTTTC; D: TRBD1; V: TRBV27; J: TRBJ2-6; size: -
CDR3: CSVGTDYGYTF; DNA: TGCAGCGTTGGGACAGACTATGGCTACACCTTC; D: -; V: TRBV29-1; J: TRBJ1-2; size: -
CDR3: CASSREPTDTQYF; DNA: TGTGCCAGCTCGCGGGAGCCAACAGATACGCAGTATTTT; D: TRBD2; V: TRBV7-6; J: TRBJ2-3; size: -
CDR3: CATKRDYEQYF; DNA: TGTGCCACTAAGCGGGACTACGAGCAGTACTTC; D: TRBD2; V: TRBV6-5; J: TRBJ2-7; size: -
CDR3: CASSTSSGANVLTF; DNA: TGTGCCAGCAGCACATCGTCTGGGGCCAACGTCCTGACTTTC; D: -; V: TRBV6-5; J: TRBJ2-6; size: -
CDR3: CATQGATDTQYF; DNA: TGTGCCACCCAGGGGGCCACAGATACGCAGTATTTT; D: TRBD1; V: TRBV28; J: TRBJ2-3; size: -
CDR3: CASSYGGGSQPQHF; DNA: TGTGCCAGCAGTTACGGGGGGGGCAGTCAGCCCCAGCATTTT; D: -; V: TRBV6-6; J: TRBJ1-5; size: -
CDR3: CAWSVGSPGYGYTF; DNA: TGTGCCTGGAGTGTAGGAAGTCCGGGCTATGGCTACACCTTC; D: -; V: TRBV30; J: TRBJ1-2; size: -
CDR3: CASSLDSGELARRKNIQYF; DNA: TGTGCCAGCAGCTTAGATTCCGGGGAACTAGCGAGACGTAAAAACATTCAGTACTTC; D: TRBD2; V: TRBV7-6; J: TRBJ2-4; size: -
CDR3: CASSSHRPTGMSSYEQYF; DNA: TGTGCCAGCAGCTCCCACCGGCCGACAGGTATGAGCTCCTACGAGCAGTACTTC; D: -; V: TRBV11-2; J: TRBJ2-7; size: -
CDR3: CASSGPGGAAWQPQHF; DNA: TGCGCCAGCAGTGGGCCAGGGGGGGCGGCATGGCAGCCCCAGCATTTT; D: TRBD1; V: TRBV10-2; J: TRBJ1-5; size: -